The entry below gives a single TCR beta chain sequence along with its context. Grouping used clinical history reported by participants in a survey and questionnaire. Two negative PCRs, clearance, or symptom resolution were required of recovered Cohort 3 donors. The data originate from a study of blood T cell repertoires in COVID-19. The assay was immunoSEQ multiplex PCR, and TCRdb's table has in-frame clones only and misses some. This table holds 250,000 to 350,000 clones, about 87% found once. The CDR3 is made up of 15 amino acids. Germline values: CDR1 SEHNR, CDR2 FQNEAQ (reference sequence). V was trimmed by 3 bases and J by 7 bases, leaving 16 bases between them.

Sequenced material: PBMCs or T cells enriched from blood (not recorded which). The chain is built from TRBV7-9 and TRBJ2-1, with a possible D match to TRBD1 (5 bases). The origin of this receptor is a woman between 18 and 30 years old who had recovered from COVID-19. CDR3 nucleotide sequence: TGTGCCAGCAGCTTGGGGTCTATAGGGGCAAATGAGCAGTTCTTC. Amino acid sequence: CASSLGSIGANEQFF.